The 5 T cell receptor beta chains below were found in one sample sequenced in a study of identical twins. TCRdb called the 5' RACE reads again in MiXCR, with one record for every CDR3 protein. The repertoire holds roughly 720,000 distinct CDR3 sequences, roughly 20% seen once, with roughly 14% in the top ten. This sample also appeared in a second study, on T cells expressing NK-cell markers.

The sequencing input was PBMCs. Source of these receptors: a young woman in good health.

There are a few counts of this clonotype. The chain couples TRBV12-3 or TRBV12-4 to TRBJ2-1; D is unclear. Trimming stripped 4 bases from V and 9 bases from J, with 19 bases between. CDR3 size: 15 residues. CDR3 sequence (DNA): TGTGCCAGCAGTTCATTAGCCTCAATTATGACTGAGCAGTTCTTC. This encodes CASSSLASIMTEQFF.

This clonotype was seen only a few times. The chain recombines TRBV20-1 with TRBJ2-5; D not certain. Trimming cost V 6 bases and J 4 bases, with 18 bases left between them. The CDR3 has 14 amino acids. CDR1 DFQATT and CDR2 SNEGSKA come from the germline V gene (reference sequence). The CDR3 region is CSAPVMGSGETQYF. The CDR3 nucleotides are TGCAGTGCCCCCGTAATGGGATCCGGAGAGACCCAGTACTTC.

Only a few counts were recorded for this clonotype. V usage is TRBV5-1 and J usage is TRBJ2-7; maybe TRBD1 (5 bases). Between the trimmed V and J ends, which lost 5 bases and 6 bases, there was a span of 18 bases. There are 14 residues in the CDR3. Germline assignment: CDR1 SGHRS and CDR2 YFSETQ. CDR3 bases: TGCGCCAGCAGTTTTAATGGCGAAAGGGGCGAGCAGTACTTC. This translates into CASSFNGERGEQYF.

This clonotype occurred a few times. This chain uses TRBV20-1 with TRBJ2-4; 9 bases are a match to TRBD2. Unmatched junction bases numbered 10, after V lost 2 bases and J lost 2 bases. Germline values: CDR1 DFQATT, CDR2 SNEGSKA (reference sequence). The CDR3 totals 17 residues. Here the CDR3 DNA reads TGCAGTGCTAGATTGGCGGGGGGGGTTCTAACCAAAAACATTCAGTACTTC. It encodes CSARLAGGVLTKNIQYF.

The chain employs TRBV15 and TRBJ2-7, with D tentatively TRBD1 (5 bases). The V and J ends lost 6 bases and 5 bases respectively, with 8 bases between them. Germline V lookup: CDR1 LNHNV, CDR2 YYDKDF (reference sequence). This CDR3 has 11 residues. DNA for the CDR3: TGTGCCACCAGTAAGGACAACGAGCAGTACTTC. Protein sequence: CATSKDNEQYF.